The sequence of this T cell receptor (beta chain) was determined in a study of blood T cells in healthy people across ages. V gave up 3 bases and J gave up 1 base; unmatched junction bases: 7. Germline assignment: CDR1 SGHTA and CDR2 FQGNSA. The CDR3 has 16 amino acids. Study conclusions and caveats: Those diversity estimates obtained from one million T cells were thought to be underestimates.

As regards this clonotype: Its antigen is not known.

The second PCR ran about 6 to 12 cycles with a sample-barcoded 5' primer and J-beta primers. From the 5' RACE reads, TCRdb called clonotypes with MiXCR, one entry per CDR3 protein. The sample comprises about 730,000 distinct CDR3 sequences, about 40% of which are singletons, and around a fifth rests with the top ten. This sequence joins TRBV7-2 and TRBJ2-3; 7 bases fit TRBD2. This TCR came from a woman aged 55 to 70 in good health. Sequencing was performed on blood. CDR3 bases: TGTGCCAGCAGCTTGGGCGGGAGAATGGGCACAGATACGCAGTATTTT. Its translation is CASSLGGRMGTDTQYF.